This record looks at one T cell receptor (beta chain) sequence and its context. Antigen unknown. Trimming took 1 base from V and 3 from J, leaving 9 bases between them. The CDR3 is 14 amino acids. Germline V gives CDR1 KGHSH, CDR2 LQKENI. Expressed TCRB transcripts were sequenced because the isolated RNA had all been reverse transcribed beforehand. Profiling relied on immunoSEQ multiplex PCR, and the TCRdb table lists in-frame clones only, not all of them. The sample has over 120,000 clones, 10% to 15% seen once. This entry is derived from a study of beta chain features in type 1 diabetes. Regarding the study as a whole: The cDNA sequencing approach could over-represent high-TCR-expressing cells. Type 1 diabetes patients had VDJ junctions that carried fewer insertions and more deletions. Type 1 diabetes patients had TCRB CDR3s that were shorter (moderately but significantly so) in all four CD4+ subsets.

The source of this sequence is a young man with type 1 diabetes. The chain couples TRBV18 to TRBJ1-1; TRBD1 is a possible D gene (5 bases). Material for sequencing was central memory CD4+ T cells from blood. The CDR3 region is CASSPQGPDTEAFF. Here the CDR3 DNA reads TGTGCCAGCTCACCACAGGGGCCGGACACTGAAGCTTTCTTT.